This passage covers 10 T cell receptor beta chains from one sample sequenced in a study of T cell changes during pregnancy in multiple sclerosis. Assay used: immunoSEQ multiplex PCR; TCRdb lists only in-frame clones, some missing. The sample has approximately 100,000 clones, about 90% seen once. This specimen was peripheral blood, taken in the second trimester of pregnancy. These receptors were taken from a female donor with multiple sclerosis, enrolled in a pregnancy study.

This clone was recorded once. The V and J genes are TRBV19 and TRBJ1-1; perhaps TRBD1 as D (6 bases). The CDR3 runs to 13 residues. The V end lost 6 bases, the J end lost 11 bases, and 19 bases lay between the germline ends. Germline-derived CDR1 and CDR2 are LNHDA and SQIVND (reference sequence). This CDR3 reads CASSLEGQTRAFF. In nucleotides, the CDR3 is TGTGCCAGTAGCCTCGAAGGACAGACCCGGGCTTTCTTT.

The chain has TRBV6-1 and TRBJ1-4; D remains unclear. Germline-derived CDR1 and CDR2 are MNHNS and SASEGT. Trimming cost V 3 bases and J 4 bases, with 6 bases left between them. This CDR3 is 13 amino acids long. This CDR3 reads CASSELLNEKLFF. CDR3 in DNA: TGTGCCAGCAGTGAGCTACTTAATGAAAAACTGTTTTTT.

V gene TRBV19 combines with J gene TRBJ1-4; D ambiguous. The CDR3 has 14 amino acids. V gave up 4 bases and J gave up 0 bases, with 6 bases separating them. Looked up from germline, CDR1 is LNHDA and CDR2 is SQIVND (reference sequence). CDR3 nucleotide sequence: TGTGCCAGTAGTACCACAGCAACTAATGAAAAACTGTTTTTT. It yields the protein CASSTTATNEKLFF.

The V and J genes are TRBV19 and TRBJ2-7; D is unclear. V lost 5 bases and J lost 2, with 19 bases in between. CDR3 length: 16 residues. Germline assignment: CDR1 LNHDA and CDR2 SQIVND (reference sequence). The CDR3 DNA reads TGTGCCAGTAGTCCTGATTTATACCGCGTACCCTACGAGCAGTACTTC. Protein: CASSPDLYRVPYEQYF. Looking up the rest from reference TRBV19 and TRBJ2-7 gives the full variable domain: DGGITQSPKYLFRKEGQNVTLSCEQNLNHDAMYWYRQDPGQGLRLIYYSQIVNDFQKGDIAEGYSVSREKKESFPLTVTSAQKNPTAFYLCASSPDLYRVPYEQYFGPGTRLTVT.

The chain uses TRBV5-1 and TRBJ2-2; possibly TRBD2 for D (5 bases). The V and J ends lost 5 bases and 3 bases respectively, with 14 bases between them. The CDR3 sequence is 15 residues long. Germline V CDR1 and CDR2: SGHRS, YFSETQ. The CDR3 loop reads CASRLATGYTGELFF. Here the CDR3 DNA reads TGCGCCAGCAGGCTAGCTACTGGGTACACCGGGGAGCTGTTTTTT.

The chain links TRBV27 to TRBJ1-4; D is unclear. The germline V gene has CDR1 MNHEY and CDR2 SMNVEV (reference sequence). The CDR3 has 16 residues. The V and J ends lost 4 bases and 0 bases respectively, with 12 bases between them. The CDR3 DNA follows: TGTGCCAGCAGTTATGTCGGGTCCCCAACTAATGAAAAACTGTTTTTT. Its protein is CASSYVGSPTNEKLFF.

This rearrangement joins TRBV5-8 to TRBJ2-1, with TRBD2 as a possible D gene (6 bases). Germline CDR1 and CDR2: SGHTS and YDEGEE. Trimming stripped 3 bases from V and 8 bases from J, with 27 bases between. The CDR3 loop spans 18 amino acids. As DNA, the CDR3 is TGTGCCAGCAGCTACCCAACCCAACTAGCCCCCTTTTCCGATGAGCAGTTCTTC. This sequence encodes CASSYPTQLAPFSDEQFF.

The J gene is TRBJ1-1, the V gene TRBV7-9; D is undetermined. The V and J ends lost 1 base and 0 bases respectively, with 9 bases between them. The CDR3 consists of 15 residues. CDR1 and CDR2 from the germline V gene are SEHNR and FQNEAQ (reference sequence). The DNA for the CDR3 is TGTGCCAGCAGCTTAGGTTTTCGGTTGAACACTGAAGCTTTCTTT. It specifies CASSLGFRLNTEAFF. The full variable domain, rest sourced from reference TRBV7-9 and TRBJ1-1, is DTGVSQNPRHKITKRGQNVTFRCDPISEHNRLYWYRQTLGQGPEFLTYFQNEAQLEKSRLLSDRFSAERPKGSFSTLEIQRTEQGDSAMYLCASSLGFRLNTEAFFGQGTRLTVV.

The chain uses TRBV4-3 and TRBJ2-2; 7 positions match TRBD2. The CDR3 loop spans 17 amino acids. CDR1 is LGHNA and CDR2 is YSLEER in the germline V gene. The trim removed 1 base at V and 0 bases at J, leaving 5 bases unmatched. CDR3 region: CASSQGTRLANTGELFF. For the CDR3, the DNA is TGCGCCAGCAGCCAAGGGACTAGGCTCGCGAACACCGGGGAGCTGTTTTTT.

V usage is TRBV28 and J usage is TRBJ2-6; 10 nucleotides line up with TRBD1. With V trimmed by 5 bases and J by 1 base, 8 bases remained unmatched. This CDR3 spans 18 amino acids. CDR1 and CDR2 from the germline V gene are MDHEN and SYDVKM. The CDR3 DNA is TGTGCCAGCAGTCCCCGGGGACAGGGGTCATCTGGGGCCAACGTCCTGACTTTC. It codes for CASSPRGQGSSGANVLTF.